The clone carrying this T cell receptor beta chain was detected a few times. These data come from a study of blood T cell repertoires in COVID-19. Profiled with immunoSEQ multiplex PCR; TCRdb holds only in-frame clones, not every one. The sample records some 70,000 clones, 76% being singletons. The V end lost 4 bases, the J end lost 7 bases, and 11 bases lay between the germline ends. The CDR3 runs 14 residues. CDR1 and CDR2 from the germline V gene are MDHEN and SYDVKM. This TCR derives from a man aged 60 to 75 with COVID-19, enrolled during active disease. Sequenced: peripheral blood. This chain connects TRBV28 to TRBJ1-6; a weak D match, TRBD1 (5 bases). The chain's CDR3 is CASSSRQQNSPLHF. DNA of the CDR3: TGTGCCAGCAGTTCCCGACAGCAAAATTCACCCCTCCACTTT.